The T cell receptor beta chain under discussion was sequenced for a study of CD4+ T cells in melanoma. Study-level results: A reported correlation linked neoantigen-specific CD4+ T cells to CD8+, macrophage and B cell function.

This CDR3 has 14 residues. Germline loops: CDR1 GTSNPN, CDR2 SVGIG (reference sequence). The V gene end was trimmed by 3 bases and the J gene end by 4 bases; junction bases not matched to a gene: 5. A note on this clone: Its cognate antigen is unknown.

Using immunoSEQ multiplex PCR, the repertoire was profiled, and TCRdb retains in-frame clones only, with some absent. This sample yields roughly 52,000 clones, of which roughly three quarters are seen a single time; roughly 4.5% belongs to the top ten. Source material: tumor tissue. The rearrangement uses TRBV30 and TRBJ1-3; 8 bases line up with TRBD1. The sequence derives from a human donor with melanoma. In DNA form, the CDR3 reads TGTGCCTGGAGACAGGGGGTGGAGGGAAACACCATATATTTT. Amino acids: CAWRQGVEGNTIYF.